This record concerns one T cell receptor (beta chain) sequence. Antigen: not known. A read error may account for a junction end that differs from germline. The data derive from a study of vaccination and CD4 T cells after COVID-19. CDR3 length equals 14 residues. Germline V gene sequence: CDR1 SEHNR, CDR2 FQNEAQ (reference sequence). Scientists ran DNA taken from cultured CD4+ T cells through the Oncomine TCR Beta short-read assay for sequencing. TCRdb itself ran the PCR reads through MiXCR, one entry per CDR3 protein. The profile shows 19,000 or so distinct CDR3 sequences, approximately 54% of them singletons. Treatment described: roughly 10-day PBMC culture with coronavirus spike peptide pools or control peptides (ViraFEST assay).

V gene TRBV7-9 combines with J gene TRBJ2-2; the D call may be TRBD1 or TRBD2 (6 bases each). The sequence was collected from a human donor who had recovered from COVID-19. The sequencing sample was made of CD4+ T cells from blood, cultured in vitro. CDR3 sequence: CASSLGGLVGELFF. In nucleotides, the CDR3 is TGCGCCAGCAGCTTGGGGGGCCTCGTCGGGGAGCTGTTTTTT.